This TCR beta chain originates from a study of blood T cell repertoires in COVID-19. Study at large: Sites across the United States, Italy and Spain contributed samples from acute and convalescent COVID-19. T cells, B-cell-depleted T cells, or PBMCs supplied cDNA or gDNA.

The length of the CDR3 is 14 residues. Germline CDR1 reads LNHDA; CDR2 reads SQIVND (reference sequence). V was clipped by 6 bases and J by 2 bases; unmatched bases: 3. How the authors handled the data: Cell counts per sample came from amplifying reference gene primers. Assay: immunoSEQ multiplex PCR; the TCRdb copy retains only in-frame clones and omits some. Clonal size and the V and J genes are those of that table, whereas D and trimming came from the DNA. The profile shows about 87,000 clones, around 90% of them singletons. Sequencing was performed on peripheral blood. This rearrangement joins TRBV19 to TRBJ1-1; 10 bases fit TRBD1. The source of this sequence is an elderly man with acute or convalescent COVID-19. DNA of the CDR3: TGTGCCAGTAGAACGACAGGGGGCAACACTGAAGCTTTCTTT. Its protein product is CASRTTGGNTEAFF.